The clone carrying this T cell receptor beta chain was counted ten times or more. Antigen unknown. This CDR3 region has 16 residues. The J segment lost 0 bases and the V segment lost 3 bases, leaving 5 bases of the junction unmatched. The germline V gene has CDR1 MDHEN and CDR2 SYDVKM. The record originates from a study of regulatory T cells in long-lasting Graves disease. Time point here: newly diagnosed GD, antithyroid drugs for less than 3 months. Researchers made the TCR library from RNA that was extracted from PBMCs. For TCR beta, libraries came from iRepertoire HTBI primers and Arm-PCR of CDR3 regions. MiXCR, applied by TCRdb to the multiplex PCR reads, yields one record per CDR3 protein. Among approximately 400,000 distinct CDR3 sequences, approximately 15% were seen once, and the ten largest hold about a sixth. General study results and limits: With persistent disease, TRBV28, TRBJ1-2 and TRBJ2-5 were the favored segments.

This same sample was also taken into another study, of T cells in Graves' hyperthyroidism and ophthalmopathy.

Sequences were derived from peripheral blood mononuclear cells (PBMCs), sampled at new diagnosis, from a patient treated with antithyroid drugs. The TCR was taken from a woman in her thirties with Graves disease. This chain joins TRBV28 and TRBJ1-5; TRBD1 aligns across 7 bases. The CDR3, as DNA: TGTGCCAGCAGTTTCCCAACAGGGGATAGCAATCAGCCCCAGCATTTT. It encodes CASSFPTGDSNQPQHF.